These 20 T cell receptor beta chains were all obtained from the same sample, sequenced in a study of T cell responses to AZD1222 COVID-19 vaccine. Repertoires were generated with immunoSEQ multiplex PCR, while TCRdb's copy carries only in-frame clones and drops some. The repertoire holds 150,000 to 200,000 clones, with 90% as singletons. Sample: peripheral blood, taken on day 0 of AZD1222 vaccination. Every receptor here comes from an adult in good health.

This clone was recorded only once. V is TRBV6-5 and J is TRBJ1-2; 9 positions match TRBD1. From germline, CDR1 is MNHEY and CDR2 SVGAGI. Trimming cost V 7 bases and J 4 bases; bases outside gene matches: 7. CDR3 length equals 14 residues. The CDR3 nucleotides are TGTGCCAGCACCGAACCGGGACAGGGCTATGGCTACACCTTC. Residues: CASTEPGQGYGYTF.

CDR3 sequence: CASSLALPPGPANGYTF. CDR3 bases: TGCGCCAGCAGCTTGGCCCTACCGCCAGGCCCAGCAAATGGCTACACCTTC. The V gene is TRBV5-1, the J gene TRBJ1-2; D is ambiguous. V lost 0 bases to trimming and J lost 6 bases, with 21 bases between them. From germline, CDR1 is SGHRS and CDR2 YFSETQ. CDR3 length: 17 residues.

This chain links TRBV6-6 with TRBJ1-5, with D perhaps matching TRBD1 (6 bases). The CDR3 runs 14 residues. From germline, CDR1 is MNHNY and CDR2 SVGAGI (reference sequence). V was pared by 6 bases and J by 5 bases, with 14 bases between. The CDR3 region is CASSDRSFDQPQHF. The CDR3 coding sequence is TGTGCCAGCAGCGACAGGTCTTTCGATCAGCCCCAGCATTTT.

V is TRBV7-2 and J is TRBJ1-6; weak D call: TRBD1 (5 bases). With 1 base removed from V and 6 bases from J, the gap between germline ends came to 16 bases. The CDR3 length is 17 residues. Germline V lookup: CDR1 SGHTA, CDR2 FQGNSA. The CDR3 reads CASSLVGGGLANSPLHF. The CDR3, as DNA: TGTGCCAGCAGCTTAGTTGGGGGGGGTCTGGCTAATTCACCCCTCCACTTT.

The chain joins TRBV6-5 to TRBJ1-1, with D hard to call. Per the germline V gene, CDR1 is MNHEY and CDR2 is SVGAGI. Trimming cost V 2 bases and J 4 bases, with 8 bases left between them. The CDR3 sequence is 13 residues long. CDR3 protein: CASSYRVRTEAFF. DNA for the CDR3: TGTGCCAGCAGTTACAGGGTCCGCACTGAAGCTTTCTTT.

This chain joins TRBV5-5 and TRBJ1-2; a weak D match, TRBD1 (6 bases). Trimming removed 5 bases from V and 4 bases from J, with 24 bases in between. The CDR3 has 17 amino acids. The germline V gene has CDR1 SGHKS and CDR2 YYEKEE (reference sequence). The CDR3 loop reads CASRAGGEGEFLYGYTF. For the CDR3, the DNA is TGTGCCAGCAGAGCCGGGGGAGAGGGGGAATTTCTCTATGGCTACACCTTC.

V and J are TRBV3-1 (or the pseudogene TRBV3-2) and TRBJ1-2; D is possibly TRBD1 (5 bases). Trimming cost V 4 bases and J 8 bases, with 17 bases left between them. CDR3 size: 14 residues. CDR1 is LGHDT, CDR2 YNNKEL, per germline (reference sequence). CDR3 nucleotide sequence: TGTGCCAGCAGCCTCGCGGGGGGGAAGGGCGGCTACACCTTC. This sequence encodes CASSLAGGKGGYTF.

This chain connects TRBV27 to TRBJ2-3, with a weak D call TRBD2 (6 bases). The CDR3 totals 16 residues. V gave up 6 bases and J gave up 2 bases, with 18 bases separating them. Looked up from germline, CDR1 is MNHEY and CDR2 is SMNVEV (reference sequence). The CDR3 coding sequence is TGTGCCAGCAGATTTTTAGGCGCGGGGCTCACAGATACGCAGTATTTT. This translates into CASRFLGAGLTDTQYF.

This clone showed up just once. This chain links TRBV7-2 with TRBJ2-2, with D unclear. The CDR3 contains 12 residues. The germline CDR1 and CDR2 sequences are SGHTA and FQGNSA. Trimming removed 2 bases at V and 6 bases at J, with 4 bases between. CDR3 region: CASSLSSGELFF. In nucleotides, the CDR3 is TGTGCCAGCAGCTTATCCTCCGGGGAGCTGTTTTTT.

This chain's CDR3 is CASSFVTGQVFSEAFF. DNA of the CDR3: TGTGCCAGCAGCTTTGTAACAGGGCAGGTTTTTTCAGAAGCTTTCTTT. V gene TRBV7-2 combines with J gene TRBJ1-1; possibly TRBD1 for D (6 bases). V was trimmed by 3 bases and J by 8 bases, leaving 22 bases between them. The CDR3 spans 16 residues. Germline CDR1 SGHTA, CDR2 FQGNSA.

The rearrangement uses TRBV4-3 and TRBJ1-1; D ambiguous. CDR1 and CDR2 from the germline V gene are LGHNA and YSLEER. Trimming shortened V by 0 bases and J by 5 bases, and 7 bases separated the two germline ends. CDR3 length: 13 amino acids. The CDR3 DNA reads TGCGCCAGCAGCCAAGATAGGGAGACTGAAGCTTTCTTT. It is translated as CASSQDRETEAFF.

This clone was seen just once. The rearrangement links TRBV6-5 to TRBJ2-7; D is possibly TRBD2 (7 bases). The ends were cut back, 7 bases at V and 2 bases at J, with 12 bases in the middle. CDR3 length equals 13 residues. Per the germline V gene, CDR1 is MNHEY and CDR2 is SVGAGI. CDR3: CASKGGFAYEQYF. Written as DNA, the CDR3 is TGTGCCAGCAAGGGGGGGTTCGCCTACGAGCAGTACTTC.

This chain connects TRBV18 to TRBJ1-1; 8 positions match TRBD1. Germline V gene lookup returns CDR1 KGHSH and CDR2 LQKENI. V shed 3 bases and J 10 bases; nucleotides not matched to a gene: 10. The CDR3 extends over 14 amino acids. The CDR3 bases are TGTGCCAGCTCACCGCAGGGGGCTGATTGGACAGCTTTCTTT. Translated, it gives CASSPQGADWTAFF. Combining the CDR3 with reference TRBV18 and TRBJ1-1 gives the whole variable domain NAGVMQNPRHLVRRRGQEARLRCSPMKGHSHVYWYRQLPEEGLKFMVYLQKENIIDESGMPKERFSAEFPKEGPSILRIQQVVRGDSAAYFCASSPQGADWTAFFGQGTRLTVV.

The chain combines TRBV4-3 with TRBJ2-7; D is perhaps TRBD2 (7 bases). V dropped 2 bases and J dropped 2 bases, with 16 bases sitting between them. CDR1 and CDR2 (germline): LGHNA, YSLEER. The CDR3 length is 16 residues. The CDR3 DNA reads as TGCGCCAGCAGCCAATCGGGGGGCTTAAGTCCCTACGAGCAGTACTTC. Protein: CASSQSGGLSPYEQYF.

The chain couples TRBV9 to TRBJ1-4; D unresolved. Germline V gene data show CDR1 as SGDLS and CDR2 as YYNGEE. With 0 bases removed from V and 3 bases from J, the gap between germline ends came to 6 bases. The CDR3 runs to 14 residues. CDR3 nucleotide sequence: TGTGCCAGCAGCGTAGAAGCTTCTAATGAAAAACTGTTTTTT. It yields the protein CASSVEASNEKLFF.

This chain links TRBV2 with TRBJ2-5; 12 nucleotides agree with TRBD2. Looked up from germline, CDR1 is SNHLY and CDR2 is FYNNEI. The V and J ends lost 4 bases and 5 bases, in that order; junction bases with no gene match: 2. This CDR3 comprises 14 residues. The CDR3 DNA reads TGTGCCAGCAGTGCGGGACTAGCGGGTGAGACCCAGTACTTC. Protein product: CASSAGLAGETQYF.

The chain has TRBV7-9 and TRBJ1-1, with a weak D call TRBD1 (6 bases). The V gene lost 1 base and the J gene lost 4 bases, with 10 bases spanning the gap. Per the germline V gene, CDR1 is SEHNR and CDR2 is FQNEAQ (reference sequence). This CDR3 has 14 residues. The CDR3 nucleotides read TGTGCCAGCAGCTTAGTCACAGGGCCCACTGAAGCTTTCTTT. Protein: CASSLVTGPTEAFF.

This chain uses TRBV6-4 with TRBJ1-5, with unresolved D. Trimming took 4 bases from V and 4 from J, leaving 8 bases between them. The CDR3 loop spans 13 amino acids. Germline V lookup: CDR1 MRHNA, CDR2 SNTAGT. The CDR3 here is CASSVQTNQPQHF. The CDR3 nucleotides are TGTGCCAGCAGTGTACAGACAAATCAGCCCCAGCATTTT.

J is TRBJ1-1 and V is TRBV3-1 (or the pseudogene TRBV3-2); D remains unclear. The germline V and J ends were trimmed by 5 bases and 1 base, with 8 bases remaining between them. The germline gives CDR1 LGHDT, CDR2 YNNKEL (reference sequence). CDR3 length: 13 residues. Here the CDR3 reads CASSYTTNTEAFF. The CDR3 DNA reads TGTGCCAGCAGCTATACAACGAACACTGAAGCTTTCTTT.

This chain's CDR3 is CASSLGTSAINEQFF. The CDR3 DNA reads TGCGCCAGCAGCTTAGGGACTAGCGCTATCAATGAGCAGTTCTTC. V is TRBV5-1 and J is TRBJ2-1; TRBD2 matches at 10 bases. Trimming removed 2 bases from V and 6 bases from J; junction bases left unmatched: 5. There are 15 residues in the CDR3. The germline gives CDR1 SGHRS, CDR2 YFSETQ.